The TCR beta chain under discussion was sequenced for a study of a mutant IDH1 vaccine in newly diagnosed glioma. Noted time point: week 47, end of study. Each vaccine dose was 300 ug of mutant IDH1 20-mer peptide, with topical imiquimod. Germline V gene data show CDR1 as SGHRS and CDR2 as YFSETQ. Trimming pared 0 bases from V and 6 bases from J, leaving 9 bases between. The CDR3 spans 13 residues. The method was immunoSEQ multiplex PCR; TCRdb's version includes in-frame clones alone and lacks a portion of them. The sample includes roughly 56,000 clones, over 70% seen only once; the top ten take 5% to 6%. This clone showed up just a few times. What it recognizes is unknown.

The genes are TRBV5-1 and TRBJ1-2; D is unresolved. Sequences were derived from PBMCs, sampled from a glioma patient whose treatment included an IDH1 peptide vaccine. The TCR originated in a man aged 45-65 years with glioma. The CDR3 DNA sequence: TGCGCCAGCAGCTTGGAGTCTAAGCATGGCTACACCTTC. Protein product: CASSLESKHGYTF.